These 28 T cell receptor beta chains originate from one sample sequenced in a study of identical twins. TCRdb passed the 5' RACE reads through MiXCR, listing each CDR3 protein once. The table lists nearly 900,000 distinct CDR3 sequences, approximately 13% of them singletons. This same sample was also part of a study on yellow fever vaccine responses in identical twins.

Sequencing used PBMCs. The receptors here all came from a woman aged 18-29 years in good health.

In its sample, this clonotype was seen a few times. This chain connects TRBV6-1 to TRBJ1-1; D uncertain. Trimming took off 5 bases at V and 5 bases at J, with 15 bases between the two ends. Germline V gene lookup returns CDR1 MNHNS and CDR2 SASEGT. The CDR3 is 14 residues long. DNA for the CDR3: TGTGCCAGCAGTCATCAGGAGGTGAGGACTGAAGCTTTCTTT. Its protein is CASSHQEVRTEAFF.

This clonotype was seen a few times. The genes are TRBV18 and TRBJ2-3; the D gene is possibly TRBD2 (6 bases). Germline values: CDR1 KGHSH, CDR2 LQKENI. CDR3 length equals 13 residues. With 3 bases removed from V and 5 bases from J, the gap between germline ends came to 9 bases. CDR3: CASSPGGGDTQYF. DNA of the CDR3: TGTGCCAGCTCACCGGGAGGCGGAGATACGCAGTATTTT.

This chain links TRBV6-1 with TRBJ2-3; 11 nucleotides line up with TRBD1. J gave up 3 bases and V 4 bases, and 6 bases lay outside the gene matches. The V gene's germline CDR1 is MNHNS and CDR2 SASEGT. The CDR3 loop spans 16 amino acids. The CDR3 region is CASSALDRGLTDTQYF. CDR3 sequence (DNA): TGTGCCAGCAGTGCCCTGGACAGGGGGCTAACAGATACGCAGTATTTT.

This clonotype has more than one count but fewer than ten. The chain recombines TRBV7-9 with TRBJ2-1; tentatively, D is TRBD1 or TRBD2 (5 bases each). Germline values: CDR1 SEHNR, CDR2 FQNEAQ (reference sequence). Deletions cut 3 bases from V and 3 bases from J, with 9 bases between. The CDR3 runs to 14 residues. CDR3 protein: CASSLSGHYNEQFF. CDR3 DNA sequence: TGTGCCAGCAGCTTGTCGGGGCACTACAATGAGCAGTTCTTC.

The sample holds a few counts of this clonotype. The chain has TRBV6-5 and TRBJ2-7; 7 bases fit TRBD2. V shed 4 bases and J 2 bases; nucleotides not matched to a gene: 8. Germline loops: CDR1 MNHEY, CDR2 SVGAGI. CDR3 length: 15 residues. In DNA, the CDR3 is TGTGCCAGCAGTTTGGCGGAGCGGGGAGCCTACGAGCAGTACTTC. Translated: CASSLAERGAYEQYF.

Comment on this clonotype: One junction end does not reproduce the germline sequence, and a read error may be involved. The CDR3 protein is CAISFWSWTSHQSTDTQYF. In DNA form, the CDR3 reads TGTGCCATCAGTTTTTGGTCTTGGACTAGCCACCAAAGCACAGATACGCAGTATTTT. The V and J genes are TRBV12-3 or TRBV12-4 and TRBJ2-3, with 8 bases matching TRBD2. The CDR3 extends over 19 amino acids.

The table lists this clonotype with many counts. The genes are TRBV20-1 and TRBJ2-3; 7 bases are a match to TRBD1. Germline V gene lookup returns CDR1 DFQATT and CDR2 SNEGSKA (reference sequence). The trim removed 0 bases at V and 6 bases at J, leaving 3 bases unmatched. The CDR3 has 13 residues. This CDR3 reads CSARDSRGDTQYF. The CDR3 DNA reads TGCAGTGCTAGAGATAGCAGGGGGGATACGCAGTATTTT.

At least ten counts were recorded for this clonotype. The V call is TRBV29-1, the J call TRBJ2-1; a possible D gene is TRBD1 (6 bases). V lost 3 bases, J lost 0 bases, and 15 bases lay in between. CDR1 SQVTM and CDR2 ANQGSEA come from the germline V gene. The CDR3 runs to 16 residues. CDR3 nucleotides: TGCAGCGTTGATCAGGGGCAGGGGTTCTCCTACAATGAGCAGTTCTTC. Translating gives CSVDQGQGFSYNEQFF.

This clonotype was seen more than once but under ten times. CDR3 in DNA: TGTGCCAGCCAAAGGGAGTTGAACACCGGGGAGCTGTTTTTT. It codes for CASQRELNTGELFF. The gene calls are TRBV19 and TRBJ2-2, with D possibly being TRBD2 (5 bases). The germline V gene encodes CDR1 LNHDA and CDR2 SQIVND (reference sequence). The V end lost 9 bases, the J end lost 1 base, and 12 bases lay between the germline ends. The CDR3 runs to 14 residues.

This clonotype has a count of ten or more. This chain joins TRBV6-6 and TRBJ2-1; a weak D match, TRBD1 (6 bases). Trimming removed 6 bases at V and 5 bases at J, with 11 bases between. This CDR3 is 13 amino acids long. Germline values: CDR1 MNHNY, CDR2 SVGAGI (reference sequence). CDR3 coding DNA: TGTGCCAGCAGACCTGGACAGAACAATGAGCAGTTCTTC. Its translation: CASRPGQNNEQFF.

The genes are TRBV20-1 and TRBJ2-3, with TRBD2 matching over 7 bases. Germline V gene data show CDR1 as DFQATT and CDR2 as SNEGSKA (reference sequence). The CDR3 length is 15 residues. V lost 4 bases and J lost 2; bases outside the gene matches: 9. In nucleotides, the CDR3 is TGCAGTGCTATGGGAGGGCGGCTTCCCACAGATACGCAGTATTTT. Translated, it gives CSAMGGRLPTDTQYF.

This clonotype was seen more than once but under ten times. This rearrangement joins TRBV3-1 to TRBJ2-7, with 12 bases identical to TRBD1. CDR3 length: 15 residues. Germline-derived CDR1 and CDR2 are LGHDT and YNNKEL (reference sequence). V shed 5 bases and J 2 bases; nucleotides not matched to a gene: 4. CDR3 in DNA: TGTGCCAGCAGCGCGGGACAGGGGGCAGCCTACGAGCAGTACGTC. Its translation: CASSAGQGAAYEQYV.

This clonotype was recorded many times. V usage is TRBV29-1 and J usage is TRBJ2-5; 11 positions match TRBD2. Germline values: CDR1 SQVTM, CDR2 ANQGSEA. The junction had 5 bases not matched to a gene; V was cut back by 6 bases and J by 2 bases. The CDR3 length is 14 residues. CDR3 in amino acids: CSVGGTSGQETQYF. CDR3 bases: TGCAGCGTGGGAGGGACTAGCGGTCAAGAGACCCAGTACTTC.

This clonotype was recorded a few times. V is TRBV3-1 and J is TRBJ2-7; D is perhaps TRBD2 (5 bases). CDR3 length: 14 residues. Trimming removed 1 base from V and 5 bases from J, with 12 bases in between. CDR1 LGHDT and CDR2 YNNKEL come from the germline V gene (reference sequence). The CDR3 region is CASSQVPEGDEQYF. The DNA of the CDR3 is TGTGCCAGCAGCCAAGTCCCAGAGGGTGACGAGCAGTACTTC.

The chain has TRBV5-1 and TRBJ2-1; 13 bases align to TRBD2. The CDR3 totals 18 residues. The J segment lost 6 bases and the V segment lost 4 bases, leaving 13 bases of the junction unmatched. The V gene's germline CDR1 is SGHRS and CDR2 YFSETQ. The CDR3 loop is CASSLEGPGTSGVNEQFF. CDR3 bases: TGCGCCAGCAGCCTAGAGGGCCCCGGGACTAGCGGGGTCAATGAGCAGTTCTTC. The variable domain in full, completed from reference TRBV5-1 and TRBJ2-1, reads KAGVTQTPRYLIKTRGQQVTLSCSPISGHRSVSWYQQTPGQGLQFLFEYFSETQRNKGNFPGRFSGRQFSNSRSEMNVSTLELGDSALYLCASSLEGPGTSGVNEQFFGPGTRLTVL.

This chain joins TRBV6-4 and TRBJ2-3, with 10 bases fitting TRBD2. Trimming removed 3 bases from V and 3 bases from J; junction bases left unmatched: 3. CDR1 is MRHNA and CDR2 is SNTAGT in the germline V gene. CDR3 length: 15 amino acids. The CDR3 region is CASSEGLASTDTQYF. The DNA of the CDR3 is TGTGCCAGCAGTGAGGGACTAGCGTCTACAGATACGCAGTATTTT.

The table lists this clonotype with many counts. The chain employs TRBV10-2 and TRBJ2-2; D is unresolved. The CDR3 runs 13 residues. Trimming took 4 bases from V and 1 from J, leaving 4 bases between them. The V gene's germline CDR1 is WSHSY and CDR2 SAAADI. The CDR3 sequence is CASSGVNTGELFF. The CDR3 DNA sequence: TGCGCCAGCAGTGGGGTGAACACCGGGGAGCTGTTTTTT.

Comments on this clonotype: An end of the junction does not agree with germline; a read error may underlie this. The chain combines TRBV3-1 with TRBJ2-2; 7 nucleotides line up with TRBD1. Germline CDR1 reads LGHDT; CDR2 reads YNNKEL (reference sequence). The CDR3 is 16 residues long. The CDR3: CSSSQSSGQFPGELFF. The CDR3 DNA follows: TGTTCCAGCAGCCAATCCTCGGGACAGTTCCCCGGGGAGCTGTTTTTT.

This clonotype was seen more than once but under ten times. The chain has TRBV4-1 and TRBJ2-5; D is perhaps TRBD1 (5 bases). The CDR3 runs 17 residues. Germline-derived CDR1 and CDR2 are MGHRA and YSYEKL. The V end lost 3 bases, the J end lost 5 bases, and 22 bases lay between the germline ends. CDR3 loop: CASSHGGHLEDGETQYF. In nucleotides, the CDR3 is TGCGCCAGCAGCCATGGCGGACACCTCGAGGACGGGGAGACCCAGTACTTC.

The chain is built from TRBV2 and TRBJ2-5; perhaps TRBD2 as D (5 bases). CDR1 and CDR2 (germline): SNHLY, FYNNEI. V lost 7 bases to trimming and J lost 4 bases, with 13 bases between them. The length of the CDR3 is 13 residues. The CDR3 is CASKPGGGETQYF. Here the CDR3 DNA reads TGTGCCAGCAAACCAGGAGGCGGAGAGACCCAGTACTTC. Full variable domain (outside the CDR3, taken from reference TRBV2 and TRBJ2-5): EPEVTQTPSHQVTQMGQEVILRCVPISNHLYFYWYRQILGQKVEFLVSFYNNEISEKSEIFDDQFSVERPDGSNFTLKIRSTKLEDSAMYFCASKPGGGETQYFGPGTRLLVL.

This clonotype came up a few times. The chain recombines TRBV28 with TRBJ2-1; a weak D match, TRBD2 (6 bases). V dropped 2 bases and J dropped 12 bases, with 20 bases sitting between them. This CDR3 has 15 residues. Looked up from germline, CDR1 is MDHEN and CDR2 is SYDVKM. The CDR3 region is CASSLHPGARSGQFF. For the CDR3, the DNA is TGTGCCAGCAGTTTACATCCGGGAGCGAGGTCGGGGCAGTTCTTC.

This clonotype was detected ten times or more. V and J are TRBV7-8 and TRBJ2-1, with 11 bases identical to TRBD2. This CDR3 region has 16 residues. V shed 5 bases and J 6 bases; nucleotides not matched to a gene: 9. Germline CDR1 is SGHVS and CDR2 is FQNEAQ. Here the CDR3 DNA reads TGTGCCAGCAGCAAGCTTTCTAGCGGGAGGACCAATGAGCAGTTCTTC. It codes for CASSKLSSGRTNEQFF.

This sequence joins TRBV20-1 and TRBJ2-7; D is unclear. Germline CDR1 reads DFQATT; CDR2 reads SNEGSKA (reference sequence). The V gene lost 2 bases and the J gene lost 0 bases, with 8 bases spanning the gap. The CDR3 has 13 residues. The CDR3 DNA follows: TGCAGTGCTAGACAGGCGAGCTCCTACGAGCAGTACTTC. Translation gives CSARQASSYEQYF.

This clonotype showed up many times. The genes are TRBV10-2 and TRBJ2-1; tentatively, D is TRBD2 (5 bases). Trimming took off 8 bases at V and 6 bases at J, with 11 bases between the two ends. CDR1 is WSHSY, CDR2 SAAADI, per germline. The CDR3 contains 12 residues. CDR3 sequence reads: CASRAGGNEQFF. CDR3 in DNA: TGCGCCAGCCGGGCGGGCGGCAATGAGCAGTTCTTC.

This clonotype has at least ten counts. V and J are TRBV12-3 or TRBV12-4 and TRBJ1-1; possibly TRBD1 for D (5 bases). The CDR3 covers 17 residues. V lost 5 bases to trimming and J lost 0 bases, with 19 bases between them. CDR3 sequence reads: CASSPRAGMGMNTEAFF. The CDR3 DNA is TGTGCCAGCAGTCCCCGGGCAGGGATGGGTATGAACACTGAAGCTTTCTTT.

The sample holds a few counts of this clonotype. The V gene is TRBV12-3 or TRBV12-4, the J gene TRBJ2-2; D possibly corresponds to TRBD1 (5 bases). V was pared by 1 base and J by 0 bases, with 12 bases between. The CDR3 totals 17 residues. The DNA for the CDR3 is TGTGCCAGCAGTTTAGGTAGGACAAGCTCGAACACCGGGGAGCTGTTTTTT. This translates into CASSLGRTSSNTGELFF.

The chain has TRBV5-1 and TRBJ1-1; D remains unclear. The germline V and J ends were trimmed by 4 bases and 1 base, with 11 bases remaining between them. The CDR3 is made up of 14 amino acids. The germline V gene has CDR1 SGHRS and CDR2 YFSETQ. CDR3 sequence: CASSAEVRNTEAFF. CDR3 bases: TGCGCCAGCAGCGCAGAAGTCAGGAACACTGAAGCTTTCTTT.

This clonotype has only a few counts. The V call is TRBV13, the J call TRBJ2-5; TRBD2 matches at 8 bases. V shed 5 bases, J shed 2 bases, and the junction held 7 bases outside the gene matches. Germline CDR1 and CDR2: PRHDT and FYEKMQ (reference sequence). This CDR3 is 15 amino acids long. The CDR3 loop is CASSRERGHQETQYF. The CDR3 DNA reads as TGTGCCAGCAGCCGGGAGCGGGGGCATCAAGAGACCCAGTACTTC.